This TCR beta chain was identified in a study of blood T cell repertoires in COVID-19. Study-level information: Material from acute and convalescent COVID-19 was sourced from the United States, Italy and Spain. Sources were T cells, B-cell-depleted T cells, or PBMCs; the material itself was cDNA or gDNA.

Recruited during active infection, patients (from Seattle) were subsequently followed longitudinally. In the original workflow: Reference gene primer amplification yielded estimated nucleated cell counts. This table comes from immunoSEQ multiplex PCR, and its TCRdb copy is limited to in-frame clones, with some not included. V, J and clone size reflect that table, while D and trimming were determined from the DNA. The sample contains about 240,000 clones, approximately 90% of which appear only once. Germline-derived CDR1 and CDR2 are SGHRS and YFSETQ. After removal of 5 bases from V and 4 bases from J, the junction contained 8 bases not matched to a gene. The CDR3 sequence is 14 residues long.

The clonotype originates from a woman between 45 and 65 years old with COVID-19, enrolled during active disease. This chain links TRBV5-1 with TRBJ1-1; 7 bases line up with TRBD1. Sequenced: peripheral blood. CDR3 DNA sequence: TGCGCCAGCAGAACCGATCCAGGGGGCACTGAAGCTTTCTTT. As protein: CASRTDPGGTEAFF. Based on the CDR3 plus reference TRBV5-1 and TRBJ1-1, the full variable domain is KAGVTQTPRYLIKTRGQQVTLSCSPISGHRSVSWYQQTPGQGLQFLFEYFSETQRNKGNFPGRFSGRQFSNSRSEMNVSTLELGDSALYLCASRTDPGGTEAFFGQGTRLTVV.